A single sample gave rise to the 29 T cell receptor beta chains below, sequenced in a study of blood T cell repertoires in COVID-19. Here immunoSEQ multiplex PCR was the method, and the copy in TCRdb shows in-frame clones only, minus some. This table has 99,000 or so clones, approximately 72% appearing once. The specimen sequenced was peripheral blood. The receptors originated from a woman between 70 and 85 years old with acute or convalescent COVID-19.

The V and J genes are TRBV7-2 and TRBJ1-1, with 9 bases aligning to TRBD1. The CDR3 has 17 amino acids. The trim removed 1 base at V and 3 bases at J, leaving 9 bases unmatched. Germline CDR1 and CDR2: SGHTA and FQGNSA. The DNA for the CDR3 is TGTGCCAGCAGCTTAGGGACAGGGGTATTCCCTGACACTGAAGCTTTCTTT. Translation: CASSLGTGVFPDTEAFF.

This sequence joins TRBV9 and TRBJ1-2, with 7 bases fitting TRBD1. The CDR3 is 14 amino acids. The germline V gene encodes CDR1 SGDLS and CDR2 YYNGEE. J lost 4 bases, V lost 3 bases, and 6 bases had no gene match. The DNA of the CDR3 is TGTGCCAGCAGCGCTGGGACAGACCTCTATGGCTACACCTTC. Residues: CASSAGTDLYGYTF.

V gene TRBV24-1 combines with J gene TRBJ2-3; 12 bases map to TRBD2. The J segment lost 5 bases and the V segment lost 5 bases, leaving 4 bases of the junction unmatched. CDR1 and CDR2 from the germline V gene are KGHDR and SFDVKD. The CDR3 runs to 15 residues. This CDR3 is CATSGTSGGIDTQYF. For the CDR3, the DNA is TGTGCCACCAGTGGCACTAGCGGGGGGATAGATACGCAGTATTTT.

This clone was counted a few times. Here the CDR3 reads CSVEDPLLVYGYTF. CDR3 sequence (DNA): TGCAGCGTTGAAGATCCTCTTTTAGTCTATGGCTACACCTTC. The J gene is TRBJ1-2, the V gene TRBV29-1; D remains ambiguous. The V end was cut by 0 bases, the J end by 4 bases, with 12 bases between. The CDR3 loop spans 14 amino acids. Germline assignment: CDR1 SQVTM and CDR2 ANQGSEA.

The chain is built from TRBV20-1 and TRBJ1-2; TRBD1 matches 7 bases. Germline V gene data show CDR1 as DFQATT and CDR2 as SNEGSKA (reference sequence). V trimming: 8 bases; J trimming: 5 bases; junction bases outside the gene matches: 5. This CDR3 spans 11 amino acids. Here the CDR3 reads CSLRTGYGYTF. The DNA for the CDR3 is TGCAGTCTACGGACAGGTTATGGCTACACCTTC.

V and J are TRBV30 and TRBJ2-7; D uncertain. The germline V and J ends were trimmed by 4 bases and 5 bases, with 15 bases remaining between them. Germline values: CDR1 GTSNPN, CDR2 SVGIG (reference sequence). There are 13 residues in the CDR3. The CDR3 spells CAWNSLVGNEQYF. CDR3 DNA: TGTGCCTGGAATAGCTTGGTTGGCAACGAGCAGTACTTC.

This chain joins TRBV6-2 or TRBV6-3 and TRBJ1-2; D gene ambiguous. The CDR3 has 11 residues. Germline assignment: CDR1 MNHEY and CDR2 SVGEGT. V lost 0 bases and J lost 8, with 4 bases in between. In nucleotides, the CDR3 is TGTGCCAGCAGTTACTCAGCGGGCTACACCTTC. It specifies CASSYSAGYTF.

This clone was seen a few times. This rearrangement joins TRBV6-5 to TRBJ1-1; D is perhaps TRBD1 (6 bases). The CDR3 contains 13 residues. Trimming stripped 6 bases from V and 2 bases from J, with 10 bases between. Per the germline V gene, CDR1 is MNHEY and CDR2 is SVGAGI. In DNA, the CDR3 is TGTGCCAGCAGAGGGGGGGGTAACACTGAAGCTTTCTTT. Residues: CASRGGGNTEAFF.

The chain combines TRBV19 with TRBJ1-5; a weak D match, TRBD1 (6 bases). The germline V and J ends were trimmed by 6 bases and 7 bases, with 19 bases remaining between them. The CDR3 loop spans 15 amino acids. CDR1 is LNHDA and CDR2 is SQIVND in the germline V gene (reference sequence). The DNA of the CDR3 is TGTGCCAGTAGCGGACGGCAGGGGAGTTCGCAGCCCCAGCATTTT. It translates to CASSGRQGSSQPQHF.

The rearrangement links TRBV10-1 to TRBJ1-3; possible D gene TRBD1, 6 bases. The CDR3 consists of 13 residues. Between the trimmed V and J ends, which lost 5 bases and 2 bases, there was a span of 7 bases. CDR1 and CDR2 (germline): WNHNN, SYGVQD (reference sequence). The CDR3 nucleotides read TGCGCCAGCAGTACAGGGACTGGAAACACCATATATTTT. It specifies CASSTGTGNTIYF.

The chain combines TRBV19 with TRBJ1-1; D is unresolved. The CDR3 is 13 amino acids. V lost 4 bases and J lost 1, with 7 bases in between. Germline V gene data show CDR1 as LNHDA and CDR2 as SQIVND (reference sequence). The CDR3 DNA reads TGTGCCAGTAGTACGAACTGGAACACTGAAGCTTTCTTT. Amino acids: CASSTNWNTEAFF.

The J gene is TRBJ2-3, the V gene TRBV5-1; a weak D match, TRBD1 (5 bases). V gave up 0 bases and J gave up 3 bases, with 11 bases separating them. Per germline, CDR1 SGHRS and CDR2 YFSETQ. The CDR3 totals 15 residues. CDR3 bases: TGCGCCAGCAGCTTGGGCAGGGCTCAGACAGATACGCAGTATTTT. This sequence encodes CASSLGRAQTDTQYF.

The J gene is TRBJ1-2, the V gene TRBV30; unclear D gene. There are 15 residues in the CDR3. Per the germline V gene, CDR1 is GTSNPN and CDR2 is SVGIG (reference sequence). With 0 bases removed from V and 1 base from J, the gap between germline ends came to 12 bases. CDR3 loop: CAWSVLGVGNYGYTF. In DNA, the CDR3 is TGTGCCTGGAGTGTACTCGGGGTGGGTAACTATGGCTACACCTTC.

The chain links TRBV2 to TRBJ2-7; D unclear. Germline V CDR1 and CDR2: SNHLY, FYNNEI. V lost 3 bases and J 4 bases, leaving 10 bases between the germline ends. The CDR3 covers 13 residues. DNA for the CDR3: TGTGCCAGCAGTGAGAGGCAGAGATACGAGCAGTACTTC. It specifies CASSERQRYEQYF.

This clone showed up just a few times. The J gene is TRBJ2-7, the V gene TRBV18; weak D call: TRBD1 (6 bases). The CDR3 is 14 residues long. Germline V CDR1 and CDR2: KGHSH, LQKENI. V lost 2 bases, J lost 7 bases, and 15 bases lay in between. The CDR3 reads CASSPGTMRREQYF. The DNA of the CDR3 is TGTGCCAGCTCACCAGGGACAATGAGGCGGGAGCAGTACTTC. The entire variable domain, with the rest obtained from reference TRBV18 and TRBJ2-7, is as follows: NAGVMQNPRHLVRRRGQEARLRCSPMKGHSHVYWYRQLPEEGLKFMVYLQKENIIDESGMPKERFSAEFPKEGPSILRIQQVVRGDSAAYFCASSPGTMRREQYFGPGTRLTVT.

J is TRBJ2-4 and V is TRBV5-6; no definite D call. The germline CDR1 and CDR2 sequences are SGHDT and YYEEEE. CDR3 length: 14 amino acids. The germline V and J ends were trimmed by 2 bases and 0 bases, with 6 bases remaining between them. CDR3 region: CASSFSGAKNIQYF. The CDR3 DNA sequence: TGTGCCAGCAGCTTTTCCGGAGCCAAAAACATTCAGTACTTC.

The rearrangement joins TRBV3-1 (or the pseudogene TRBV3-2) to TRBJ1-3, with D tentatively TRBD1 (5 bases). Germline CDR1 and CDR2: LGHDT and YNNKEL (reference sequence). This CDR3 is built from 17 residues. Trimming stripped 1 base from V and 2 bases from J, with 15 bases between. The CDR3 DNA follows: TGTGCCAGCAGCCAAGTTAATACAGGCCCTGCTGGAAACACCATATATTTT. It codes for CASSQVNTGPAGNTIYF.

The chain recombines TRBV10-3 with TRBJ2-5, with 8 bases aligning to TRBD2. The V and J ends lost 5 bases and 4 bases, in that order; junction bases with no gene match: 0. CDR3 size: 12 residues. Germline V gene sequence: CDR1 ENHRY, CDR2 SYGVKD. CDR3 amino acids: CAISLAGETQYF. The CDR3 DNA sequence: TGTGCCATCAGTCTAGCGGGAGAGACCCAGTACTTC.

The J gene is TRBJ1-1, the V gene TRBV18; D uncertain. CDR1 and CDR2 (germline): KGHSH, LQKENI. With 1 base removed from V and 5 bases from J, the gap between germline ends came to 8 bases. This CDR3 spans 13 amino acids. The CDR3 sequence is CASSPRRETEAFF. In DNA form, the CDR3 reads TGTGCCAGCTCACCACGGAGGGAGACTGAAGCTTTCTTT.

The chain recombines TRBV7-2 with TRBJ1-4; D uncertain. CDR1 is SGHTA and CDR2 is FQGNSA in the germline V gene. V was shortened by 3 bases and J by 0 bases, with 5 bases between the two germline ends. CDR3 size: 14 residues. The CDR3 sequence: CASSFIATNEKLFF. The CDR3 nucleotides are TGTGCCAGCAGCTTTATCGCAACTAATGAAAAACTGTTTTTT.

The chain couples TRBV5-1 to TRBJ2-2, with a weak D call TRBD1 (6 bases). Per germline, CDR1 SGHRS and CDR2 YFSETQ. V lost 1 base and J lost 1, with 8 bases in between. CDR3 length: 15 residues. DNA for the CDR3: TGCGCCAGCAGCTTGAAGACAGGGAACACCGGGGAGCTGTTTTTT. It is translated as CASSLKTGNTGELFF.

This clone was seen a handful of times. CDR3 amino acids: CASWDSQETQYF. For the CDR3, the DNA is TGTGCCAGCTGGGACTCGCAAGAGACCCAGTACTTC. This chain joins TRBV28 and TRBJ2-5; a weak D match, TRBD2 (6 bases). The V gene's germline CDR1 is MDHEN and CDR2 SYDVKM. The CDR3 has 12 amino acids. The V end lost 8 bases, the J end lost 2 bases, and 9 bases lay between the germline ends.

This rearrangement joins TRBV24-1 to TRBJ2-5; 12 nucleotides match TRBD1. Germline loops: CDR1 KGHDR, CDR2 SFDVKD. The CDR3 contains 15 residues. After removal of 4 bases from V and 4 bases from J, the junction contained 3 bases not matched to a gene. In DNA form, the CDR3 reads TGTGCCACCAGTGACTCGGGACAGGGGGCAGAGACCCAGTACTTC. Residues: CATSDSGQGAETQYF.

The chain uses TRBV18 and TRBJ2-7, with TRBD1 matching over 8 bases. Germline trimming cut 5 bases from V and 3 bases from J; bases unmatched to any gene: 0. Germline lookup yields CDR1 KGHSH and CDR2 LQKENI. This CDR3 has 12 residues. The CDR3 coding sequence is TGTGCCAGCTCAGGGACAGGCTACGAGCAGTACTTC. Translation: CASSGTGYEQYF.

The V gene is TRBV14, the J gene TRBJ2-7; perhaps TRBD1 as D (5 bases). The germline gives CDR1 SGHDN, CDR2 FVKESK. This CDR3 is built from 17 residues. Trimming left V 4 bases short and J 4 bases short, with 23 bases between. The CDR3 sequence: CASSLAPTTDPRYEQYF. The CDR3, as DNA: TGTGCCAGCAGCCTTGCACCCACGACAGACCCCCGGTACGAGCAGTACTTC.

About this clone itself: Other nucleotide sequences in the sample specify the same CDR3. The chain carries TRBV2 and TRBJ1-1; no definite D call. V lost 8 bases, J lost 0 bases, and 13 bases lay in between. The CDR3 runs to 14 residues. CDR1 is SNHLY and CDR2 is FYNNEI in the germline V gene. The CDR3 bases are TGTGCCAGCTCTGCCAGACGGGTGAACACTGAAGCTTTCTTT. This codes for CASSARRVNTEAFF.

The chain couples TRBV5-1 to TRBJ1-2, with D possibly being TRBD1 (6 bases). The germline V gene has CDR1 SGHRS and CDR2 YFSETQ. V lost 7 bases and J lost 4, with 14 bases in between. The CDR3 is 13 amino acids. The CDR3 protein is CASRIDRPYGYTF. In DNA form, the CDR3 reads TGCGCCAGCCGCATCGACAGGCCCTATGGCTACACCTTC. Full variable domain (rest looked up from reference TRBV5-1 and TRBJ1-2): KAGVTQTPRYLIKTRGQQVTLSCSPISGHRSVSWYQQTPGQGLQFLFEYFSETQRNKGNFPGRFSGRQFSNSRSEMNVSTLELGDSALYLCASRIDRPYGYTFGSGTRLTVV.

The genes are TRBV9 and TRBJ1-2; 10 bases are shared with TRBD1. The length of the CDR3 is 15 residues. Germline V CDR1 and CDR2: SGDLS, YYNGEE. Trimming removed 4 bases from V and 5 bases from J; junction bases left unmatched: 8. The CDR3 DNA is TGTGCCAGCAGCCTCGGACAGGGGGATATGTATGGCTACACCTTC. It is translated as CASSLGQGDMYGYTF.

CDR3 protein: CATSRVSGGLISYQETQYF. In DNA, the CDR3 is TGTGCCACCAGCAGAGTAAGCGGGGGATTAATATCGTACCAAGAGACCCAGTACTTC. The chain joins TRBV15 to TRBJ2-5; 8 nucleotides match TRBD2. With 1 base clipped from V and 0 bases from J, the junction kept 13 bases outside the gene matches. CDR1 is LNHNV, CDR2 YYDKDF, per germline (reference sequence). The CDR3 totals 19 residues. Using reference TRBV15 and TRBJ2-5 for the parts outside the CDR3, the full variable domain is DAMVIQNPRYQVTQFGKPVTLSCSQTLNHNVMYWYQQKSSQAPKLLFHYYDKDFNNEADTPDNFQSRRPNTSFCFLDIRSPGLGDTAMYLCATSRVSGGLISYQETQYFGPGTRLLVL.